This entry features one T cell receptor beta chain sequence. Authors' data handling: Estimation of nucleated cell counts relied on the amplification of reference gene primers. Data came from immunoSEQ multiplex PCR; TCRdb stores just in-frame clones and leaves some out. That table supplies the V and J calls and clone size; D and trimming were determined from the DNA. This table holds some 200,000 clones, around three quarters found once. CDR3 size: 15 residues. Germline CDR1 MNHEY, CDR2 SMNVEV (reference sequence). V was trimmed by 6 bases and J by 0 bases, leaving 12 bases between them. The sample is drawn from a study of blood T cell repertoires in COVID-19. In the study overall: Samples representing acute and convalescent COVID-19 were sourced from the United States, Italy and Spain.

The sequencing sample was made of peripheral blood. This TCR derives from a woman in her seventies with acute or convalescent COVID-19. The chain links TRBV27 to TRBJ2-1; D not certain. The CDR3 loop reads CASRGALSSYNEQFF. The CDR3 nucleotides are TGTGCCAGCAGAGGAGCATTGAGCTCCTACAATGAGCAGTTCTTC.